Listed below are T cell receptor beta chains from one sample, sequenced in a study of blood T cell repertoires in COVID-19. Libraries were prepared by immunoSEQ multiplex PCR; TCRdb keeps only in-frame clonotypes and omits some of them. The sample lists about 140,000 clones; about 79% were seen once. Sequencing input: PBMCs or T cells enriched from blood (not recorded which). The receptors derive from a woman aged 45-65 years who had recovered from COVID-19. CDR3s include the opening cysteine and the closing phenylalanine or tryptophan. The D gene is left open where the match is weak. Clone size appears in some rows only: once, few, many, or a class for an expanded clone.

v_call,clone_size,j_call,d_call,cdr3_nt,cdr3_aa
TRBV14,few,TRBJ1-4,TRBD1,TGTGCCAGCAGCCACGTAGCAGGACAGGGAAATGAAAAACTGTTTTTT,CASSHVAGQGNEKLFF
TRBV19,few,TRBJ2-7,.,TGTGCCAGTAGCCCCGGGCCAGGGTACGAGCAGTACTTC,CASSPGPGYEQYF
TRBV19,.,TRBJ2-7,.,TGTGCCAGTAGTTCGACTATATCCTACGAGCAGTACTTC,CASSSTISYEQYF
TRBV30,.,TRBJ1-4,TRBD1,TGTGCCTGGAGTTCCGAGGGGACAGGACCTGAAAAACTGTTTTTT,CAWSSEGTGPEKLFF
TRBV9,.,TRBJ1-1,.,TGTGCCAGCAGCAAACGGGATTCTAACACTGAAGCTTTCTTT,CASSKRDSNTEAFF
TRBV10-1,.,TRBJ2-1,TRBD2,TGCGCCAGCAGTGATCCTGGACTAGCGGACAATGAGCAGTTCTTC,CASSDPGLADNEQFF
TRBV10-3,.,TRBJ1-2,.,TGTGCCATCAGTCCGTCGGGTGGTGGGGCGAGTAGCTACACCTTC,CAISPSGGGASSYTF
TRBV5-1,.,TRBJ1-1,TRBD1,TGCGCCAGCAGTCCTGACAGGGGGAACACTGAAGCTTTCTTT,CASSPDRGNTEAFF
TRBV7-3,.,TRBJ2-3,.,TGTGCCAGCAGCAAGACAGCCTTAGGTGGCACAGATACGCAGTATTTT,CASSKTALGGTDTQYF
TRBV3-1/TRBV3-2,.,TRBJ1-2,.,TGTGCGACCGGAGGGGGGGCCGAGGGCTACACCTTC,CATGGGAEGYTF
TRBV27,.,TRBJ1-1,.,TGTGCCAGCAGTTTCCAGGGAGGGCCTGAAGCTTTCTTT,CASSFQGGPEAFF
TRBV6-5,.,TRBJ2-7,TRBD2,TGTGCCAGCAGTTACTCGCGGGGGTATTCCTACGAGCAGTACTTC,CASSYSRGYSYEQYF
TRBV5-4,.,TRBJ2-3,.,TGTGCCAGCAGCTTGGGGGCAGGGTTACGGACAGATACGCAGTATTTT,CASSLGAGLRTDTQYF
TRBV27,.,TRBJ1-4,.,TGTGCCAGCAGTCCGAGGTTTTCAACTAATGAAAAACTGTTTTTT,CASSPRFSTNEKLFF
TRBV7-9,.,TRBJ2-2,.,TGTGCCAGCACCCTGTACGGGGAGCTGTTTTTT,CASTLYGELFF
TRBV7-6,.,TRBJ2-7,.,TGTGCCAGCAGCTTAATCGGACTATTCTACGAGCAGTACTTC,CASSLIGLFYEQYF
TRBV7-2,.,TRBJ2-1,TRBD2,TGTGCCAGCAGCGAACTAGCGATGGCACGGCAGTTCTTC,CASSELAMARQFF
TRBV7-9,.,TRBJ1-2,.,TGTGCCAGCAGCTTAGGGGTCTCCAGGGGCGACTATGGCTACACCTTC,CASSLGVSRGDYGYTF
TRBV4-1,.,TRBJ1-6,TRBD1,TGCGCCAGCAGCCAGCATCCGGGACAGACCAATTCACCCCTCCACTTT,CASSQHPGQTNSPLHF
TRBV18,.,TRBJ2-7,TRBD2,TGTGCCAGCTCACCAGAGGTATCGGGAGGGAGGGACGAGCAGTACTTC,CASSPEVSGGRDEQYF
TRBV27,.,TRBJ2-3,TRBD2,TGTGCCAGCAGTTCCGGACTAGCGGGAAGGACAGATACGCAGTATTTT,CASSSGLAGRTDTQYF
TRBV7-8,.,TRBJ1-6,.,TGTGCCAGCAGCTTAAGCGGAAATTCACCCCTCCACTTT,CASSLSGNSPLHF
TRBV28,medium-sized,TRBJ1-6,.,TGTGCCAGCAGTTTAAGTTTCTCCAGGGGCAATTCACCCCTCCACTTT,CASSLSFSRGNSPLHF
TRBV7-9,.,TRBJ1-6,TRBD1,TGTGCCAGCAGCAGGGACAGGGGGCGGTCACCCCTCCACTTT,CASSRDRGRSPLHF
TRBV5-4,.,TRBJ2-5,TRBD2,TGTGCCAGCAGCCCCATTCGGGGGGGCCGGGGAGAGACCCAGTACTTC,CASSPIRGGRGETQYF
TRBV9,.,TRBJ1-4,TRBD1,TGTGCCAGCAGCCCACGGGACAGGGGGTTTGAAAAACTGTTTTTT,CASSPRDRGFEKLFF
TRBV5-4,once,TRBJ2-1,TRBD2,TGTGCCAGCAGCTTACTAGCGCCCTCCTACAATGAGCAGTTCTTC,CASSLLAPSYNEQFF